There are a few counts of the clone carrying this T cell receptor beta chain. Its target is not known. Germline V CDR1 and CDR2: MNHEY, SVGAGI. J gave up 7 bases and V 2 bases, and 3 bases lay outside the gene matches. The CDR3 covers 14 residues. TCR beta libraries were prepared from cDNA with unique molecular identifiers. TCRdb re-called the PCR reads with MiXCR, one entry per CDR3 protein. The sample lists 750,000 to 950,000 distinct CDR3 sequences, 35% to 55% occurring once. This sample is drawn from a study of post-analysis software for immune sequencing data. Whole-study results and caveats: Significantly lower normalized Chao1 diversity was seen in multiple sclerosis patients than in controls. Patients used a handful of TRBV segments, including TRBV5-6, TRBV5-1 and TRBV20-1, more often than controls.

The J gene is TRBJ2-1, the V gene TRBV6-5; 9 nucleotides line up with TRBD2. The source material was blood. This TCR was recovered from a girl aged 5-17 years with multiple sclerosis. CDR3 loop: CASSYRTSANEQFF. The CDR3 DNA is TGTGCCAGCAGTTACCGGACTAGCGCGAATGAGCAGTTCTTC.